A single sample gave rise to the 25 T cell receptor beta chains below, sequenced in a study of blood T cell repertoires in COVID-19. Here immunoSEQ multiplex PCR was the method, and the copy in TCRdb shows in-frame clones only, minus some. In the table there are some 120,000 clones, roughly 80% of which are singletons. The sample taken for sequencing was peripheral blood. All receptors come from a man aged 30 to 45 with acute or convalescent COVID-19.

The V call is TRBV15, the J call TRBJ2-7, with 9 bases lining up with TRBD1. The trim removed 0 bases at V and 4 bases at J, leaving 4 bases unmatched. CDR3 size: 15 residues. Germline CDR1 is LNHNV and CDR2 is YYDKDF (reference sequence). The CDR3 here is CATSRDPQGAYEQYF. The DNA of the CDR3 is TGTGCCACCAGCAGAGATCCACAGGGGGCATACGAGCAGTACTTC.

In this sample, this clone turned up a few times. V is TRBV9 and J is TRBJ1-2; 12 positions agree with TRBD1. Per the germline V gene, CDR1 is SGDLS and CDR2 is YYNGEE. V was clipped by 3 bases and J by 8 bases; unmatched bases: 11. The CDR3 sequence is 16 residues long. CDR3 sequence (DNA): TGTGCCAGCAGCGATTCCGGGACAGGGGGCATCCCGGGCTACACCTTC. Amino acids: CASSDSGTGGIPGYTF.

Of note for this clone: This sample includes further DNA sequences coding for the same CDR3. CDR3 amino acids: CASSSQGYEQYF. CDR3 bases: TGTGCCAGCAGCTCACAGGGCTACGAGCAGTACTTC. The chain couples TRBV7-9 to TRBJ2-7; the D gene is possibly TRBD1 (6 bases). Trimming removed 4 bases at V and 3 bases at J, with 7 bases between. Germline-derived CDR1 and CDR2 are SEHNR and FQNEAQ (reference sequence). CDR3 length equals 12 residues.

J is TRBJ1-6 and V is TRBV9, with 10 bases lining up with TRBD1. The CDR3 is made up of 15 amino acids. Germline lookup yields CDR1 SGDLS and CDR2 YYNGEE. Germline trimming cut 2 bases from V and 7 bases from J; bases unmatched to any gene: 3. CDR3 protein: CASSVGQGRNSPLHF. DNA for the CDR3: TGTGCCAGCAGCGTGGGACAGGGGAGGAATTCACCCCTCCACTTT.

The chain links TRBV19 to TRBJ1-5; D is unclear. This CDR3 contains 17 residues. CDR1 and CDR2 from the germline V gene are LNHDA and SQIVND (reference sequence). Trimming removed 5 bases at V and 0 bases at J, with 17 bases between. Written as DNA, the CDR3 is TGTGCCAGTAGTCCCGGGATTCTGTTGCCTAGCAATCAGCCCCAGCATTTT. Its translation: CASSPGILLPSNQPQHF.

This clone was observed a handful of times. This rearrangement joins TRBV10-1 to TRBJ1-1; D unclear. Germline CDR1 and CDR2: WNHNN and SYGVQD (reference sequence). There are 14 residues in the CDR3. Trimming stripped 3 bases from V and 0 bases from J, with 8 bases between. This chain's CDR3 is CASSDGQMNTEAFF. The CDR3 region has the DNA TGCGCCAGCAGTGATGGGCAAATGAACACTGAAGCTTTCTTT.

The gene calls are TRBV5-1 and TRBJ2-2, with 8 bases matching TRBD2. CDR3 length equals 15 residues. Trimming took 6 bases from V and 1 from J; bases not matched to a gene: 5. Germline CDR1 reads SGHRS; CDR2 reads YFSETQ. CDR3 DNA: TGCGCCAGCAACCCGCTAGCGGGGAACACCGGGGAGCTGTTTTTT. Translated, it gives CASNPLAGNTGELFF.

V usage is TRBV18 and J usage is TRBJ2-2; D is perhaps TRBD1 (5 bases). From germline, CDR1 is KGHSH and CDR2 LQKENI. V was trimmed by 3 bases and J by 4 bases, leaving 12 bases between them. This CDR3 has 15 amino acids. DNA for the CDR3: TGTGCCAGCTCACCGCCGACAGTGCTCACCGGGGAGCTGTTTTTT. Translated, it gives CASSPPTVLTGELFF.

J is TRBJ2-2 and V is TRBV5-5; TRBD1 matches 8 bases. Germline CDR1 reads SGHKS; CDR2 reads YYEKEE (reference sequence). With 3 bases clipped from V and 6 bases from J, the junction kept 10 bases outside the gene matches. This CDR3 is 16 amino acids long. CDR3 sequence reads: CASSWGQVPRAGELFF. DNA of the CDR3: TGTGCCAGCAGCTGGGGACAGGTCCCGAGGGCCGGGGAGCTGTTTTTT.

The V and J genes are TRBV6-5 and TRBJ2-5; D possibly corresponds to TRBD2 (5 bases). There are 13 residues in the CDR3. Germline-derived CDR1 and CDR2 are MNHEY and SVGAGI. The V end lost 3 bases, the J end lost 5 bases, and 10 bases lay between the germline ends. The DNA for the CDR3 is TGTGCCAGCAGTTATGGGAGAACGGAGACCCAGTACTTC. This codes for CASSYGRTETQYF.

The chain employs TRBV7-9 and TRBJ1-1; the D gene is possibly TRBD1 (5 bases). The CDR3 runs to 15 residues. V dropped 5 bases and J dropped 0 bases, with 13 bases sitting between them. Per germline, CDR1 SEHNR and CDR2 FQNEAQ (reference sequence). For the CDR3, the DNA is TGTGCCAGCAGCCCTCAGGGCCTCCTGAACACTGAAGCTTTCTTT. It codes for CASSPQGLLNTEAFF.

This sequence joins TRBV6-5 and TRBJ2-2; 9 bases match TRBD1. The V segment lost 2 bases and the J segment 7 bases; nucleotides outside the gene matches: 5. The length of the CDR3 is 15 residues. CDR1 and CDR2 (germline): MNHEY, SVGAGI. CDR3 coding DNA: TGTGCCAGCAGTTACGAGGGACAGGGATACGGGGAGCTGTTTTTT. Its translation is CASSYEGQGYGELFF.

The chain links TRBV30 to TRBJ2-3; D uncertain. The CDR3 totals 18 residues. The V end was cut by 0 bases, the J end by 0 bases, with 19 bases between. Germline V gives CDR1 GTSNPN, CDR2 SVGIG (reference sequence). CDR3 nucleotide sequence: TGTGCCTGGAGTGTGTTTTTTTCTGCCAGGAAGAGCACAGATACGCAGTATTTT. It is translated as CAWSVFFSARKSTDTQYF.

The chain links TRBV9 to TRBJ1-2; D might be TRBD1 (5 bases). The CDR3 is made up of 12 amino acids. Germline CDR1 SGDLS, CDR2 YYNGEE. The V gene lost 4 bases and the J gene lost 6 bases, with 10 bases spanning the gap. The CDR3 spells CASSSGGDGYTF. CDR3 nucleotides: TGTGCCAGCAGCTCGGGAGGGGATGGCTACACCTTC.

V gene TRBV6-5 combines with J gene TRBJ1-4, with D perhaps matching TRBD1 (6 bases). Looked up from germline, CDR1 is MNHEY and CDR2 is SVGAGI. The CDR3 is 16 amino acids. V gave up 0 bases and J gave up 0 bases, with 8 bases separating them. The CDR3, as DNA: TGTGCCAGCAGTTACTCGACAGGACCAACTAATGAAAAACTGTTTTTT. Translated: CASSYSTGPTNEKLFF.

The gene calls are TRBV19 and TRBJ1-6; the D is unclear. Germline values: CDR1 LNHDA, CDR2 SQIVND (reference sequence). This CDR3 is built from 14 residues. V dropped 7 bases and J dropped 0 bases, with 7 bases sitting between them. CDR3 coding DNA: TGTGCCAGTACCTATAGCTCCTATAATTCACCCCTCCACTTT. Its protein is CASTYSSYNSPLHF.

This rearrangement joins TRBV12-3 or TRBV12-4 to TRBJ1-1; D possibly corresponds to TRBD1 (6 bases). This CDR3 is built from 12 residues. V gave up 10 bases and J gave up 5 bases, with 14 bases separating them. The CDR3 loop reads CATTRGRTEAFF. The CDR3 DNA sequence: TGTGCCACCACGAGGGGGAGAACTGAAGCTTTCTTT.

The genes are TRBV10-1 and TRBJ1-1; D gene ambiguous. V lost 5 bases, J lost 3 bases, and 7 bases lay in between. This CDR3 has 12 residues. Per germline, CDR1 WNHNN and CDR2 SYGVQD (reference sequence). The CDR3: CASSPGYTEAFF. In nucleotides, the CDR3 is TGCGCCAGCAGTCCGGGGTACACTGAAGCTTTCTTT.

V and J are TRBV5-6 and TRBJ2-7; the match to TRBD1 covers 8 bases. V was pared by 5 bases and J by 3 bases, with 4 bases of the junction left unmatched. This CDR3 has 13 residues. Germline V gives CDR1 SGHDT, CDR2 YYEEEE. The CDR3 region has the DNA TGTGCCAGCAGTTCAGGGGGCGTCTACGAGCAGTACGTC. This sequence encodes CASSSGGVYEQYV.

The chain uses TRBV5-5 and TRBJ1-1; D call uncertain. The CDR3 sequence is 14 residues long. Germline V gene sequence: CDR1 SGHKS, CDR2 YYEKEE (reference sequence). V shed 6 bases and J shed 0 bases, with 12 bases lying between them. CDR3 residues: CASTAQAVNTEAFF. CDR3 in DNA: TGTGCCAGCACCGCCCAGGCCGTGAACACTGAAGCTTTCTTT.

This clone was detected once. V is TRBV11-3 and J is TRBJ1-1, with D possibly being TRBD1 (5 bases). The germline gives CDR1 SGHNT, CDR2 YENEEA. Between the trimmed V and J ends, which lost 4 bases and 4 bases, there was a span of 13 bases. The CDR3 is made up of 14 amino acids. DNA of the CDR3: TGTGCCAGCAGCTCCCGGGGGGATGCCACTGAAGCTTTCTTT. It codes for CASSSRGDATEAFF. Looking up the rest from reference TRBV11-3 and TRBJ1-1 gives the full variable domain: EAGVVQSPRYKIIEKKQPVAFWCNPISGHNTLYWYLQNLGQGPELLIRYENEEAVDDSQLPKDRFSAERLKGVDSTLKIQPAELGDSAVYLCASSSRGDATEAFFGQGTRLTVV.

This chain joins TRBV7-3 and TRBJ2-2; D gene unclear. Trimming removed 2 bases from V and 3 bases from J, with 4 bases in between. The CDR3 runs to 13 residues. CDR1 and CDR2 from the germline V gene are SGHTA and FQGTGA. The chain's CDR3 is CASSLPDTGELFF. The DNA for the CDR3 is TGTGCCAGCAGCTTACCCGACACCGGGGAGCTGTTTTTT.

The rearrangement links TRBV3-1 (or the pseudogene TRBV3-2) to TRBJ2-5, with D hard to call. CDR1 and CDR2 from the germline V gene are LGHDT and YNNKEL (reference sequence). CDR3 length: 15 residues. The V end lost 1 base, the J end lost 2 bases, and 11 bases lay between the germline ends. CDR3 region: CASSQGPRPQETQYF. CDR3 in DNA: TGTGCCAGCAGCCAAGGCCCCAGGCCACAAGAGACCCAGTACTTC.

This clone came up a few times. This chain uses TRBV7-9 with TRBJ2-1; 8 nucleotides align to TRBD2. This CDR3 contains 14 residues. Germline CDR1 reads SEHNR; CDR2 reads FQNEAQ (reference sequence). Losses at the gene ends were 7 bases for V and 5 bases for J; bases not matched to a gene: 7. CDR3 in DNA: TGTGCCAGCATGGATAGCGGGGTAGACAATGAGCAGTTCTTC. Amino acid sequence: CASMDSGVDNEQFF. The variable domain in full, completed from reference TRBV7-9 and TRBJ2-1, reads DTGVSQNPRHKITKRGQNVTFRCDPISEHNRLYWYRQTLGQGPEFLTYFQNEAQLEKSRLLSDRFSAERPKGSFSTLEIQRTEQGDSAMYLCASMDSGVDNEQFFGPGTRLTVL.

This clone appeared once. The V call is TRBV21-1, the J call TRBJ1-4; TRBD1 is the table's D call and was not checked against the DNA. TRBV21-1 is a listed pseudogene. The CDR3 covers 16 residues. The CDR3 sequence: CASIPGQGFNNEKLFF. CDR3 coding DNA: TGTGCCAGCATCCCCGGACAGGGGTTTAATAATGAAAAACTGTTTTTT.